This T cell receptor beta chain was sequenced for a study of blood T cell repertoires in COVID-19 (TCRdb year 2020). As for the study more broadly: Samples covering the acute and convalescent phases of COVID-19 were provided by collaborators in the United States, Italy and Spain. The prospective study material was composed of cDNA or gDNA derived from T cells, B-cell-depleted T cells, or PBMCs. Deeply sampled blood TCRbeta repertoires from subjects exposed to, actively infected with, or recovered from COVID-19 were included in the dataset. The repertoires were released in a freely available public database intended as a resource for research on the immune response to SARS-CoV-2. The samples were drawn from two sources: the first 160 participants of the ongoing ImmuneRACE study, and 1,200 or so subjects contributed by 6 global collaborators. Nearly every sample came with metadata listing a de-identified subject ID, COVID-19 status, age in years and sex. Where available, HLA class I and class II types were obtained from metadata supplied by the sample provider rather than from assay-based typing. On the study overall, not on this receptor specifically: The quantity of clinical and demographic metadata differed by source and by participant and was supplied without curation.

CDR1 is given as SNHLY and CDR2 as FYNNEI, both from the germline V gene. Counting both end residues, the CDR3 totals 12 amino acids. Each collaborating institution followed its own protocols to collect whole blood in K2EDTA tubes. Collaborator samples were shipped for TCRbeta analysis as frozen whole blood, isolated PBMCs, or DNA extracted from either sample type. As for this clone: Its antigen target is currently unknown. This is likely a read error, given that the CDR3 carries no conserved phenylalanine or tryptophan at its end. The DNA is left out, because the CDR3 cannot be placed on it with certainty; the CDR3 is given as TCRdb lists it.

The immunoSEQ Assay, a bias-controlled multiplex PCR, was used to amplify TCRbeta CDR3 regions from genomic DNA. The study's processing was this. Within the assay, amplification of reference gene primers was used to estimate how many nucleated cells each sample contained. To quantify the absolute abundance of each unique TCRbeta CDR3 rearrangement, sequence reads were collapsed and filtered. For each sample, productive Simpson clonality was calculated as the square root of Simpson's diversity index across productive rearrangements. In its TCRdb copy, this immuneACCESS table keeps in-frame sequences only and misses some clones. Where compared with another copy, unresolved V genes explain less than half of these, and the others have no known cause. V, J and clone size were drawn from that table, and D and trimming were deduced from the DNA. The table for this sample lists around 190,000 clones; around 77% of them were counted only once. The ten largest make up 6.5% to 8% of the sample.

The sample consisted of peripheral blood. Recombination joined TRBV2 with TRBJ1-1. The receptor comes from a man in his 70s with active or convalescent COVID-19. The CDR3 protein: CASSEIPGMIFC.